The T cell receptor beta chain described here comes from a study of T cell changes during pregnancy in multiple sclerosis. CDR3 length: 14 residues. The table came from immunoSEQ multiplex PCR; TCRdb's copy has only in-frame clones and leaves some out. The repertoire holds under 45,000 clones, with approximately 94% as singletons. This TCR derives from a female donor with multiple sclerosis, enrolled in a pregnancy study. The chain employs TRBV21-1 and TRBJ1-1; no check of the table's D call, TRBD1, against the DNA was made. TRBV21-1 is flagged as a pseudogene. Sequenced material: CD4+ T cells from peripheral blood mononuclear cells, taken after pregnancy. CDR3 nucleotides: TGTGCCAGCAGCAATTGCTGCAGGGGGCGTGAAGCTTTCTTT. Its protein product is CASSNCCRGREAFF.